These T cell receptor beta chains were read from a single sample in a study of blood T cells in healthy people across ages. Each CDR3 protein gets one entry after TCRdb re-called the 5' RACE reads with MiXCR. The table includes around 1.5 million distinct CDR3 sequences, approximately 59% detected once. The sequenced material came from blood. These receptors were obtained from a young man in good health. The CDR3 runs from the conserved cysteine through the conserved F or W. The order of the fields is J gene, clone size, V gene, D gene, CDR3 DNA, CDR3 protein. The D gene is left open where the match is weak. Only some rows state a clone size, as once, few, many or a class for expanded clones.

>TRBJ2-1|NA|TRBV15|TRBD1
TGTGCCACCAGCAGGTCCCGGGACAGGAGGAATGAGCAGTTCTTC
CATSRSRDRRNEQFF
>TRBJ1-4|NA|TRBV12-3/TRBV12-4|NA
TGTGCCAGCAGGCCCGACAGATTCCGAAAACTGTTTTTT
CASRPDRFRKLFF
>TRBJ1-2|NA|TRBV6-1|NA
TGTGCCAGCAGTGAAGCGTTTGGCAGGGTCAACTATGGCTACACCTTC
CASSEAFGRVNYGYTF
>TRBJ1-6|NA|TRBV7-8|NA
TGTGCCAGCAGCTTAGCGTTTGCCACGAGCTCCTATAATTCACCCCTCCACTTT
CASSLAFATSSYNSPLHF
>TRBJ1-4|NA|TRBV6-5|NA
TGTGCCAGCAGTTTTGGGGGCGGGGCGTCTAATGAAAAACTGTTTTTT
CASSFGGGASNEKLFF
>TRBJ1-6|few|TRBV7-2|NA
TGTGCCAGCAGCCCCGCCGTCAGCTCCTATAATTCACCCCTCCACTTT
CASSPAVSSYNSPLHF
>TRBJ1-2|few|TRBV12-3/TRBV12-4|NA
TGTGCCAGCAGTTTAACGAACTATGGCCACACCTTC
CASSLTNYGHTF
>TRBJ1-5|NA|TRBV24-1|NA
TGTGCCACCAGTACCGAGTATAGCAATCAGCCCCAGCATTTT
CATSTEYSNQPQHF
>TRBJ2-3|NA|TRBV12-3/TRBV12-4|TRBD2
TGTGCCAGCAATCTAGCGGCAGATACGCAGTATTTT
CASNLAADTQYF
>TRBJ2-1|NA|TRBV15|NA
TGTGCCACCAGCAGAGACGCCCAGGATGAGCAGTTCTTC
CATSRDAQDEQFF
>TRBJ2-6|few|TRBV4-3|NA
TGCGCCAGCAGCCAAGAGGAGCGTAACTCTGGGGCCAACGTCCTGACTTTC
CASSQEERNSGANVLTF
>TRBJ2-7|NA|TRBV3-1|NA
TGTGCCGGCAGCCCAAGGGACAAACCTTACTACGAGCAGTACTTC
CAGSPRDKPYYEQYF
>TRBJ2-1|NA|TRBV27|NA
TGTGCCAGCAGTTACGGGGTAACGAATGAGCAGTTCTTC
CASSYGVTNEQFF
>TRBJ2-1|NA|TRBV10-3|TRBD1
TGTGTCAGCAGTTACGGGGACAGGGGCGGAAATGAGCAGTTCTTC
CVSSYGDRGGNEQFF
>TRBJ1-5|NA|TRBV7-8|NA
TGTGCCAGCAGCTCCTTGACAGTAACGCCCCAGCATTTT
CASSSLTVTPQHF
>TRBJ2-4|NA|TRBV28|TRBD1
TGTGCCAGCAGTCTCATGGGACAGGGGGTCGAGTACTTC
CASSLMGQGVEYF
>TRBJ2-1|NA|TRBV6-2/TRBV6-3|TRBD2
TGTGCCAGCAGGAGTGGGGCGGGGGGTTACAATGAGCAGTTCTTC
CASRSGAGGYNEQFF
>TRBJ1-4|NA|TRBV28|NA
TGTGCCAGCAGTACTCCCCTCGCGGGGTTAGAGGAAAAACTGTTTTTT
CASSTPLAGLEEKLFF
>TRBJ2-3|few|TRBV27|NA
TGTGCCAGCAGACTGGGGGGGCCTTCCACAGATACGCAGTATTTT
CASRLGGPSTDTQYF
>TRBJ2-5|NA|TRBV4-1|TRBD2
TGCGCCAGCAGCCAAGATCTGTCTAGCGGGGAAGGAGAGACCCAGTACTTC
CASSQDLSSGEGETQYF
>TRBJ2-1|NA|TRBV20-1|TRBD1
TGCAGTGCTAGATCACCGGGACAGGACTCCTACAATGAGCAGTTCTTC
CSARSPGQDSYNEQFF
>TRBJ2-3|many|TRBV6-1|NA
TGTGCCAGCAGCAGGGGGACTGACCCTAGCACAGATACGCAGTATTTT
CASSRGTDPSTDTQYF
>TRBJ1-2|NA|TRBV15|TRBD1
TGTGCCACCAGCAGAGCTCGGGACAGTCGACGCTATGGCTACACCTTC
CATSRARDSRRYGYTF
>TRBJ1-2|NA|TRBV7-2|NA
TGTGCGTCTGCTCGGAGTCAGAACTATGGCTACACCTTC
CASARSQNYGYTF
>TRBJ1-2|once|TRBV11-2|NA
TGTGCCAGCAGTCCGTTTCCACCCGGGACACTCCACTATGGCTACACCTTC
CASSPFPPGTLHYGYTF
>TRBJ1-3|NA|TRBV6-2/TRBV6-3|TRBD1
TGTGCCAGCAGTTACTCGGGAAAACAGGGGAGACGAAACACCATATATTTT
CASSYSGKQGRRNTIYF
>TRBJ1-2|few|TRBV12-3/TRBV12-4|NA
TGTGCCAGCAGACGTTATTCAATGGATGGCTACACCTTC
CASRRYSMDGYTF
>TRBJ2-4|once|TRBV20-1|TRBD2
TGCAGTGCGGAGCGGGGGCGCAAAAACATTCAGTACTTC
CSAERGRKNIQYF
>TRBJ2-4|NA|TRBV28|TRBD2
TGTGCCAGCAGACAAAAGGCTAGCGGAACCAACGGGTACTTC
CASRQKASGTNGYF
>TRBJ1-1|NA|TRBV29-1|NA
TGCAGCGTGATGGACGCTTGGTGGCTTGAAGCTTTCTTT
CSVMDAWWLEAFF
>TRBJ2-5|few|TRBV4-2|NA
TGTGCCAGCAGCCACCCTACCGGCTTAGGCCTTGGGCAGTACTTC
CASSHPTGLGLGQYF
>TRBJ2-7|NA|TRBV18|TRBD1
TGTGCCAGCTCAAAAGGACAGGGGGCCTACCAAGAGACCCAGTGCTTC
CASSKGQGAYQETQCF
>TRBJ2-6|NA|TRBV20-1|NA
TGCAGTGCTAGAGACCAGGCATCTGGGGCCAACGTCCTGACTTTC
CSARDQASGANVLTF
>TRBJ1-2|NA|TRBV30|NA
TGTGCCTGGAGTATGGACCTTTACCACCCCAGCTATGGCTACACCTTC
CAWSMDLYHPSYGYTF
>TRBJ2-3|few|TRBV4-3|NA
TGCGCCAGCAGCCAGGGGTTCAACACAGATACGCAGTATTTT
CASSQGFNTDTQYF
>TRBJ1-2|NA|TRBV7-6|NA
TGTGCCAGCAGCTTAGCTGAGGCAGGAAGGTGGAATGGCTACACCTTC
CASSLAEAGRWNGYTF
>TRBJ2-5|few|TRBV7-9|NA
TGTGCCAGCACCTTAGGTCAAGAGACCCAGTACTTC
CASTLGQETQYF
>TRBJ2-7|NA|TRBV5-1|TRBD1
TGCTCCAGCAGCTTAGGGACAGGAAGCAACGAGCAGTACTTC
CSSSLGTGSNEQYF
>TRBJ1-4|NA|TRBV6-5|TRBD1
TGTGCCAGCAGTCGCGGGACAGGGGACGAAAAACTGTTTTTT
CASSRGTGDEKLFF
>TRBJ1-4|few|TRBV6-5|NA
TGTGCCAGCAGTTACTCGGCAGTTGCAACTAATGAAAAACTGTTTTTT
CASSYSAVATNEKLFF
>TRBJ2-2|NA|TRBV2|TRBD2
TGTGCCAGCAGTGAAGAGGGCGGGGGCACCGGGGAGCTGTTTTTT
CASSEEGGGTGELFF
>TRBJ2-7|NA|TRBV3-1|NA
TGTGCCAGCAGCTATAGCGTAGTAGCGGAATACGAGCAGTACTTC
CASSYSVVAEYEQYF
>TRBJ2-7|few|TRBV6-1|NA
TGTGCCAGCAGTGAACAGTCCCTTTACGAGCAGTACTTC
CASSEQSLYEQYF
>TRBJ2-6|NA|TRBV4-1|NA
TGCGCCAGCAGCCAAGACCACAGCCTTAGCTCTGGGGCCAACGTCCTGACTTTC
CASSQDHSLSSGANVLTF
>TRBJ2-1|NA|TRBV7-9|TRBD2
TGTGCCAGCAGCTTAACGACTAGCGGCGATAATGAGCAGTTCTTC
CASSLTTSGDNEQFF
>TRBJ1-5|few|TRBV5-1|NA
TGCGCCAGCAGAGTAGGGGTCAATCAGCCCCAGCATTTT
CASRVGVNQPQHF
>TRBJ2-5|NA|TRBV27|TRBD1
TGTGCCAGCAGCTTCGGGACAGGGGGATCAGAGACCCAGTACTTC
CASSFGTGGSETQYF
>TRBJ1-1|NA|TRBV6-5|NA
TGTGCCAGCAGTTACCGCTACCCCCGGGGACTAGAAGCTTTCTTT
CASSYRYPRGLEAFF
>TRBJ2-2|NA|TRBV24-1|TRBD2
TGTGCCACCAGTGGTTCTAGCGGGAGAACCGGGGAGCTGTTTTTT
CATSGSSGRTGELFF
>TRBJ2-1|few|TRBV24-1|TRBD1
TGTGCCACCAGTGATCGTCGGACAGGCTCGTGGAATGAGCAGTTCTTC
CATSDRRTGSWNEQFF